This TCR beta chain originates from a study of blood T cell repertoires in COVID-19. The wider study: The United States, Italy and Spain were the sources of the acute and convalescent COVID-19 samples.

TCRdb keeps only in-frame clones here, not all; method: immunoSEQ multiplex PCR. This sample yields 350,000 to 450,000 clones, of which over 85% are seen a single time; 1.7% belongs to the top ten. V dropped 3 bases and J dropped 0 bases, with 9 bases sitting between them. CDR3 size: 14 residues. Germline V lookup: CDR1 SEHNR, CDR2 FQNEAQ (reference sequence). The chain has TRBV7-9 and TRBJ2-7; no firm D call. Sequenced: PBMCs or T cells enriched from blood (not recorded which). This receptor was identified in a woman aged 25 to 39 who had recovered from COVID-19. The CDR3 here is CASSFSSVSYEQYF. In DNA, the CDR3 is TGTGCCAGCAGCTTTTCCTCAGTCTCCTACGAGCAGTACTTC.